Each of the 14 T cell receptor beta chains below was sequenced from the same sample in a study of blood T cell repertoires in COVID-19. TCRdb's table, derived via immunoSEQ multiplex PCR, lists solely in-frame clones and lacks some. The sample lists about 150,000 clones, about 83% occurring once. The sample consisted of peripheral blood. All receptors derive from a human donor in a cohort sampled during active COVID-19.

The V gene is TRBV14, the J gene TRBJ1-3; D call uncertain. Germline assignment: CDR1 SGHDN and CDR2 FVKESK. The CDR3 is 14 residues long. V was cut by 4 bases and J by 0 bases, with 7 bases left in between. The CDR3 loop reads CASSRRGSGNTIYF. DNA for the CDR3: TGTGCCAGCAGCCGGCGGGGCTCTGGAAACACCATATATTTT.

This clone was detected once. The J gene is TRBJ2-3, the V gene TRBV3-1 (or the pseudogene TRBV3-2), with no clear D. The germline V gene encodes CDR1 LGHDT and CDR2 YNNKEL (reference sequence). CDR3 length: 16 residues. V gave up 1 base and J gave up 0 bases, with 11 bases separating them. The CDR3 spells CASSQVSWRSTDTQYF. The CDR3 nucleotides are TGTGCCAGCAGCCAAGTATCGTGGCGGAGCACAGATACGCAGTATTTT.

The chain uses TRBV29-1 and TRBJ2-5; possibly TRBD1 for D (6 bases). The CDR3 runs to 12 residues. V was cut by 2 bases and J by 5 bases, with 9 bases left in between. Germline CDR1 is SQVTM and CDR2 is ANQGSEA. CDR3 sequence reads: CSVEPQGETQYF. CDR3 DNA sequence: TGCAGCGTTGAACCGCAGGGGGAGACCCAGTACTTC.

V usage is TRBV28 and J usage is TRBJ2-3; perhaps TRBD2 as D (6 bases). The CDR3 spans 12 residues. The germline V gene encodes CDR1 MDHEN and CDR2 SYDVKM. With 4 bases removed from V and 7 bases from J, the gap between germline ends came to 9 bases. In nucleotides, the CDR3 is TGTGCCAGCAGTTCGGAGGGCTATACGCAGTATTTT. This translates into CASSSEGYTQYF.

This chain uses TRBV10-3 with TRBJ1-1, with 8 bases fitting TRBD1. Per the germline V gene, CDR1 is ENHRY and CDR2 is SYGVKD. Trimming cost V 6 bases and J 7 bases; bases outside gene matches: 13. CDR3 size: 15 residues. In DNA form, the CDR3 reads TGTGCCATCAGCTCGACAGGGGATGGGGGAATTGAAGCTTTCTTT. Translation: CAISSTGDGGIEAFF.

V gene TRBV6-5 combines with J gene TRBJ2-7; 9 bases align to TRBD2. CDR1 and CDR2 (germline): MNHEY, SVGAGI. The ends lost 4 bases at V and 8 bases at J; junction bases unmatched: 9. This CDR3 has 14 amino acids. The CDR3 DNA reads as TGTGCCAGCAGTTTGCGGGAGGGCCTTCCCCAGCAGTACTTC. Amino acids: CASSLREGLPQQYF.

Written as DNA, the CDR3 is TGTGCCAGCAGTCCCCTTTCCGGCATTCAGTACTTC. Protein product: CASSPLSGIQYF. The rearrangement joins TRBV28 to TRBJ2-4, with D hard to call. The CDR3 is 12 residues long. The germline V and J ends were trimmed by 5 bases and 9 bases, with 11 bases remaining between them. Germline CDR1 is MDHEN and CDR2 is SYDVKM.

This sequence joins TRBV15 and TRBJ1-5; D unresolved. The CDR3 extends over 16 amino acids. V was pared by 6 bases and J by 4 bases, with 19 bases between. Per the germline V gene, CDR1 is LNHNV and CDR2 is YYDKDF (reference sequence). CDR3 bases: TGTGCCACCAGGCCTAACGAGGGAGGGCTAAATCAGCCCCAGCATTTT. It translates to CATRPNEGGLNQPQHF.

The V call is TRBV7-2, the J call TRBJ1-1; tentative D call: TRBD1 (6 bases). V lost 3 bases, J lost 6 bases, and 14 bases lay in between. The CDR3 totals 14 residues. CDR1 is SGHTA and CDR2 is FQGNSA in the germline V gene. The DNA for the CDR3 is TGTGCCAGCAGCTTGGACAGCGGACGGGCTGAAGCTTTCTTT. Translating it yields CASSLDSGRAEAFF.

V is TRBV2 and J is TRBJ1-5, with 7 bases matching TRBD1. Germline loops: CDR1 SNHLY, CDR2 FYNNEI. CDR3 size: 15 residues. Trimming took 6 bases from V and 0 from J; bases not matched to a gene: 5. CDR3 bases: TGTGCCAGCAGCGTCGGACAGGTTAGCAATCAGCCCCAGCATTTT. It codes for CASSVGQVSNQPQHF.

This sequence joins TRBV6-2 or TRBV6-3 and TRBJ2-5; possibly TRBD2 for D (6 bases). With 5 bases removed from V and 3 bases from J, the gap between germline ends came to 22 bases. The CDR3 length is 17 residues. CDR1 and CDR2 (germline): MNHEY, SVGEGT. The CDR3 sequence is CASSDTPPWGRKETQYF. DNA of the CDR3: TGTGCCAGCAGTGACACCCCGCCCTGGGGGAGGAAAGAGACCCAGTACTTC.

The chain recombines TRBV5-1 with TRBJ2-3; 8 bases align to TRBD2. Per germline, CDR1 SGHRS and CDR2 YFSETQ. V trimming: 0 bases; J trimming: 6 bases; junction bases outside the gene matches: 6. The length of the CDR3 is 15 residues. The CDR3 DNA is TGCGCCAGCAGCTTGGCGCGGGGGGCGGTGGATACGCAGTATTTT. Its protein is CASSLARGAVDTQYF.

The chain employs TRBV11-2 and TRBJ1-2, with D possibly TRBD1 on 6 matching bases. The V end was cut by 5 bases, the J end by 5 bases, with 21 bases between. Germline CDR1 and CDR2: SGHAT and FQNNGV. The CDR3 is 16 residues long. CDR3 amino acids: CASSLNAGGDSYGYTF. As DNA, the CDR3 is TGTGCCAGCAGCCTGAATGCGGGGGGCGACAGTTATGGCTACACCTTC.

V and J are TRBV7-3 and TRBJ2-7; D unclear. The CDR3 extends over 14 amino acids. The germline V gene encodes CDR1 SGHTA and CDR2 FQGTGA. With 5 bases removed from V and 4 bases from J, the gap between germline ends came to 15 bases. CDR3 bases: TGTGCCAGCAGCCCCCCCTCCCCGAGATACGAGCAGTACTTC. This sequence encodes CASSPPSPRYEQYF.